These T cell receptor beta chains were read from a single sample in a study of blood T cell repertoires in COVID-19. The method was immunoSEQ multiplex PCR; TCRdb's version includes in-frame clones alone and lacks a portion of them. This table has around 300,000 clones, around 87% appearing once. The sequenced sample was peripheral blood. The receptors come from a woman between 50 and 59 years old with active or convalescent COVID-19. The CDR3 runs from the conserved cysteine through the conserved F or W.

j_gene,v_gene,CDR3aa
TRBJ2-5,TRBV3-1/TRBV3-2,CASSPMTGQETQYF
TRBJ2-7,TRBV19,CASSTSGTTGEQYF
TRBJ2-2,TRBV9,CASSSGTANTGELFF
TRBJ1-5,TRBV4-1,CASSQEEGRGLGQPQHF
TRBJ1-1,TRBV5-1,CASSPRTGGNTEAFF
TRBJ2-7,TRBV3-1/TRBV3-2,CASSQDFGGRAACEQYF
TRBJ1-2,TRBV30,CAWSVFEGGGKGYTF
TRBJ2-1,TRBV7-9,CASSLGGEGPYNEQFF
TRBJ2-7,TRBV27,CASSPWAGYEQYF
TRBJ2-6,TRBV4-1,CASSQEGRGRGGLSSGANVLTF
TRBJ1-1,TRBV5-8,CASSSLVWTATEAFF
TRBJ2-7,TRBV2,CASSSGTGYDEQYF
TRBJ2-7,TRBV27,CASSPMLTSGFLEQYF
TRBJ2-2,TRBV4-2,CASSQPTGTGELFF
TRBJ1-2,TRBV2,CASSLRYTAVNYGYTF
TRBJ2-7,TRBV13,CASSRPGLAGVEQYF
TRBJ1-6,TRBV5-8,CASRQIDRANSPLHF
TRBJ2-5,TRBV6-6,CASSHVGQNLARQETQYF
TRBJ1-2,TRBV4-2,CASSHRDRTNYGYTF
TRBJ2-7,TRBV19,CASRVTGTTYEQYF
TRBJ2-7,TRBV18,CASGQGFAEQYF
TRBJ2-7,TRBV5-1,CASSLGNGEEQYF
TRBJ1-1,TRBV7-9,CASSLGTDEAFF
TRBJ2-7,TRBV28,CASSFEDYGASYEQYF
TRBJ2-5,TRBV9,CASSTQGGASGPEETQYF
TRBJ2-2,TRBV5-1,CASSDDGQVNTGELFF
TRBJ1-5,TRBV19,CASTPLGPEGSNQPQHF
TRBJ1-3,TRBV19,CASNEHRPGNTIYF
TRBJ1-1,TRBV5-4,CASSLVLGISNTEAFF